A selection of T cell receptor beta chains follows, all from one sample in a study of shared clonotypes between healthy human individuals. Using immunoSEQ multiplex PCR, the repertoire was profiled, and TCRdb retains in-frame clones only, with some absent. Among 2,500,000 or so clones listed, more than 90% were seen once. Sequencing was performed on naive CD4+ T cells sorted from blood. The receptors stem from a man aged 18-30 years in good health. Both conserved end residues are part of each CDR3. The D gene is left open where the match is weak. A row's size may be missing; if present it is once, few, many or a size class.

v_gene	d_gene	abundance	j_gene	CDR3nt	CDR3aa
TRBV29-1	NA	NA	TRBJ1-3	TGCAGCGCCCAACCCTACTCTGGAAACACCATATATTTT	CSAQPYSGNTIYF
TRBV6-1	NA	NA	TRBJ2-5	TGTGCCACCCTCGGGATGGGCCAAGAGACCCAGTACTTC	CATLGMGQETQYF
TRBV7-2	NA	NA	TRBJ2-1	TGTGCCAGCAGCTCCTACAACCCCCCACGGGGTGAGCAGTTCTTC	CASSSYNPPRGEQFF
TRBV5-4	NA	NA	TRBJ1-5	TGTGCCAGCAGCTTGGATGGCACCAATCAGCCCCAGCATTTT	CASSLDGTNQPQHF
TRBV9	TRBD1	NA	TRBJ1-2	TGTGCCAGCAGCGAGGGGCAGGGGGCGGGCTATGGCTACACCTTC	CASSEGQGAGYGYTF
TRBV19	NA	NA	TRBJ2-5	TGTGCCAGTAGTATCCGGGGCCGGGGGGCAGAGACCCAGTACTTC	CASSIRGRGAETQYF
TRBV4-1	TRBD2	NA	TRBJ2-7	TGCGCCAGCAGCGGGAGGGACTCGGGCTACGAGCAGTACTTC	CASSGRDSGYEQYF
TRBV11-2	NA	NA	TRBJ2-5	TGTGCCAGCAGCCACTGGGCCCTTAGCGGCGAAGAGACCCAGTACTTC	CASSHWALSGEETQYF
TRBV27	NA	NA	TRBJ1-5	TGTGCCAGCAGTTTAGCTGGTCAGTATCAGCCCCAGCATTTT	CASSLAGQYQPQHF
TRBV5-4	NA	few	TRBJ1-3	TGTGCCAGCAGCATGGACACTTCCTCTGGAAACACCATATATTTT	CASSMDTSSGNTIYF
TRBV6-6	NA	NA	TRBJ2-3	TGTGCCAGCAGTCCGAGCCTTTCTAGCACAGATACGCAGTATTTT	CASSPSLSSTDTQYF
TRBV5-6	NA	few	TRBJ1-6	TGTGCCAGCACCCCAACCCTCCACTTT	CASTPTLHF
TRBV9	NA	NA	TRBJ1-1	TGTGCCAGCAGCGTAGAAGGGACACAGGCCTCGCGGACTGAAGCTTTCTTT	CASSVEGTQASRTEAFF
TRBV19	NA	few	TRBJ1-1	TGTGCCAGTAGTATGGTCACTGAAGCTTTCTTT	CASSMVTEAFF
TRBV5-1	TRBD2	NA	TRBJ2-7	TGCGCCAGCACCCCGGGAGGGTCCTACGAGCAGTACTTC	CASTPGGSYEQYF
TRBV29-1	NA	NA	TRBJ1-1	TGCAGCGTTGGAAGGGTCGGGGGCACTGAAGCTTTCTTT	CSVGRVGGTEAFF
TRBV6-5	NA	NA	TRBJ2-5	TGTGCCACCTCCGGGACACTTAACCAAGAGACCCAGTACTTC	CATSGTLNQETQYF
TRBV5-1	TRBD2	NA	TRBJ2-3	TGCGCCAGCAGACCCCTGGGGGCGGGAGGGCCGACAGATACGCAGTATTTT	CASRPLGAGGPTDTQYF
TRBV27	NA	NA	TRBJ1-5	TGTGCCAGCAGTCCCCAGGGCCTGAATCAGCCCCAGCATTTT	CASSPQGLNQPQHF
TRBV19	NA	NA	TRBJ2-4	TGTGCCAGTAGTACCGAGGTGTGGGCAAACATTCAGTACTTC	CASSTEVWANIQYF
TRBV2	NA	NA	TRBJ2-7	TGTGCCAGCACCCCGCGGGGGCCGAGCGAGCAGTACTTC	CASTPRGPSEQYF
TRBV5-4	TRBD2	NA	TRBJ2-3	TGTGCCAGCAGCTCGGGACTAGCGGGGGTCACAGATACGCAGTATTTT	CASSSGLAGVTDTQYF
TRBV10-3	TRBD1	NA	TRBJ1-2	TGTGCCACCACGCCGGGACAGTCCCCTTTGAGCACCTTC	CATTPGQSPLSTF
TRBV19	TRBD1	NA	TRBJ1-5	TGTGCCAGTAGTATAATAGGTCCAGGGGGATTGGGTCAGCCCCAGCATTTT	CASSIIGPGGLGQPQHF
TRBV15	TRBD1	NA	TRBJ2-5	TGTGCCACCAGCAGAGATTGGCCGGGACAGGGGAATCAAGAGACCCAGTACTTC	CATSRDWPGQGNQETQYF
TRBV7-9	NA	NA	TRBJ1-5	TGTGCCAGCAGCCGTCGAACGACAGGAGGGAGTCAGCCCCAGCATTTT	CASSRRTTGGSQPQHF
TRBV19	NA	NA	TRBJ2-7	TGTGCCAGTAGTATCACCGGGACGGGCGGCTACGAGCAGTACTTC	CASSITGTGGYEQYF
TRBV11-2	NA	few	TRBJ2-7	TGTGCCAGCAGCCAAGACTACTACGAGCAGTACTTC	CASSQDYYEQYF
TRBV30	NA	NA	TRBJ1-1	TGTGCCTGGAGAAGGGTACAGAACACTGAAGCTTTCTTT	CAWRRVQNTEAFF
TRBV10-3	TRBD1	NA	TRBJ2-1	TGTGCCATCAGGCCCGGGACAGGGAAAGGGAATGAGCAGTTCTTC	CAIRPGTGKGNEQFF
TRBV5-6	NA	NA	TRBJ1-6	TGTGCCAGCAGCTTGGCAGGACTGCTATCCTATAATTCACCCCTCCACTTT	CASSLAGLLSYNSPLHF
TRBV5-1	NA	once	TRBJ1-2	TGCGCCAGCAGCTTGTCGGCACCTAACTATGGCTACACCTTC	CASSLSAPNYGYTF
TRBV11-2	NA	NA	TRBJ2-6	TGTGCCAGCAGCCCACGGTGGGCGGGCTCTGGGGCCAACGTCCTGACTTTC	CASSPRWAGSGANVLTF
TRBV6-5	NA	once	TRBJ1-3	TGTGCCAGCAGTTACGCGTACACCATATATTTT	CASSYAYTIYF
TRBV19	NA	NA	TRBJ2-3	TGTGCCAGTAATCTTGGGGTGTCCACAGATACGCAGTATTTT	CASNLGVSTDTQYF
TRBV28	NA	NA	TRBJ2-7	TGTGCCAGCAGTTCCGGGACCTACGAGCAGTACTTC	CASSSGTYEQYF
TRBV5-1	NA	NA	TRBJ1-4	TGCGCCAGCAGCTTGGGGGGGCCCGGTGAAAAACTGTTTTTT	CASSLGGPGEKLFF
TRBV27	NA	once	TRBJ2-2	TGTGCCAGCAGTTTAATGTCGGGGGCCACGAACACCGGGGAGCTGTTTTTT	CASSLMSGATNTGELFF
TRBV30	NA	NA	TRBJ2-1	TGTGCCTGGAGTGTTGGAGGAGGGGCGGATGAGCAGTTCTTC	CAWSVGGGADEQFF
TRBV9	NA	NA	TRBJ2-2	TGTGCCAGCAAGCGGAACACGAACACCGGGGAGCTGTTTTTT	CASKRNTNTGELFF
TRBV10-3	NA	NA	TRBJ1-4	TGTGCCATCAGTGGGCAAAAAGCCTCAAGAGGAAATGAAAAACTGTTTTTT	CAISGQKASRGNEKLFF
TRBV19	NA	NA	TRBJ2-4	TGTGCCAGTAGCGGGATGGGCATTCAGTACTTC	CASSGMGIQYF